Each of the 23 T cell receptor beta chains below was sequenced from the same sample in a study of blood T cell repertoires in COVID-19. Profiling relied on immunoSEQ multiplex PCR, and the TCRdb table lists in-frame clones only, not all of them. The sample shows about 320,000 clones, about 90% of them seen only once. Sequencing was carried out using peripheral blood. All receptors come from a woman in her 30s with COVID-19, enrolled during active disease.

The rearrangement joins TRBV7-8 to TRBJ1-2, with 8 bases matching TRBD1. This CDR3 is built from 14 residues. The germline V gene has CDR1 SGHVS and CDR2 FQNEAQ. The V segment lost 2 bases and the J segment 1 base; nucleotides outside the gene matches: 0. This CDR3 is CASSLTGGNYGYTF. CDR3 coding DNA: TGTGCCAGCAGCTTAACAGGGGGTAACTATGGCTACACCTTC. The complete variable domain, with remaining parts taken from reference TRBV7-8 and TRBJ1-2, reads GAGVSQSPRYKVAKRGQDVALRCDPISGHVSLFWYQQALGQGPEFLTYFQNEAQLDKSGLPSDRFFAERPEGSVSTLKIQRTQQEDSAVYLCASSLTGGNYGYTFGSGTRLTVV.

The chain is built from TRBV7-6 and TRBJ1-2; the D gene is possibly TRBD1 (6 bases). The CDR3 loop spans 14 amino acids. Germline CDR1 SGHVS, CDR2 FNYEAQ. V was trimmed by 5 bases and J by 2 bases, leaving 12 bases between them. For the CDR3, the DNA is TGTGCCAGCAGCCCCAGGACAGTCAACTATGGCTACACCTTC. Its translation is CASSPRTVNYGYTF.

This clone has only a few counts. The CDR3 reads CASHWGFTSPLHF. The DNA of the CDR3 is TGTGCCTCCCATTGGGGCTTTACTTCACCCCTCCACTTT. The rearrangement joins TRBV30 to TRBJ1-6; a possible D gene is TRBD1 (5 bases). The germline CDR1 and CDR2 sequences are GTSNPN and SVGIG (reference sequence). Trimming pared 7 bases from V and 9 bases from J, leaving 16 bases between. CDR3 length equals 13 residues.

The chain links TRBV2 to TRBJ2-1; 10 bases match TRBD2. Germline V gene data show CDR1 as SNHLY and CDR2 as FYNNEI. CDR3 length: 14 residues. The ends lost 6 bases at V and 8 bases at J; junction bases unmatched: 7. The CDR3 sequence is CASRVAGGLDEQFF. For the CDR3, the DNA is TGTGCCAGCAGGGTAGCGGGGGGATTAGATGAGCAGTTCTTC.

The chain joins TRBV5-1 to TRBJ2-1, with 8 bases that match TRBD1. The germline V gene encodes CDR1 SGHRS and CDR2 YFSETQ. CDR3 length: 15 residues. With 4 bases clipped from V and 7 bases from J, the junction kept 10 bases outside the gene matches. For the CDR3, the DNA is TGCGCCAGCAGCATAGGGACAGGCTTAGGGAATGAGCAGTTCTTC. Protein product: CASSIGTGLGNEQFF.

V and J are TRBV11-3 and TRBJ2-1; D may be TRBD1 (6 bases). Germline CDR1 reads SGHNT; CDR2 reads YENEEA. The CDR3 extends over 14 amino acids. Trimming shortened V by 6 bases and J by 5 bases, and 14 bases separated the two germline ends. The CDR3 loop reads CASSYTQGNNEQFF. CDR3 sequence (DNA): TGTGCCAGCAGTTATACTCAGGGGAACAATGAGCAGTTCTTC. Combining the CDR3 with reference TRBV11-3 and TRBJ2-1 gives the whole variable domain EAGVVQSPRYKIIEKKQPVAFWCNPISGHNTLYWYLQNLGQGPELLIRYENEEAVDDSQLPKDRFSAERLKGVDSTLKIQPAELGDSAVYLCASSYTQGNNEQFFGPGTRLTVL.

The CDR3 nucleotides are TGTGCCAGCAGCTTGGGACAGCGCCTTACCGGGGAGCTGTTTTTT. Protein product: CASSLGQRLTGELFF. V and J are TRBV5-4 and TRBJ2-2, with D perhaps TRBD1 (5 bases). The length of the CDR3 is 15 residues. Trimming took 0 bases from V and 5 from J, leaving 11 bases between them. Looked up from germline, CDR1 is SGHNT and CDR2 is YYREEE (reference sequence).

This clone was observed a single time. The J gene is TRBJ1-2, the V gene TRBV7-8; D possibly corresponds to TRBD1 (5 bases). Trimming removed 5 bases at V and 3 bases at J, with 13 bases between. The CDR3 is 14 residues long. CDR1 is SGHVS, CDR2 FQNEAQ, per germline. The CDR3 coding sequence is TGTGCCAGCAGCGCGACCCGGGGGGACTATGGCTACACCTTC. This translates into CASSATRGDYGYTF.

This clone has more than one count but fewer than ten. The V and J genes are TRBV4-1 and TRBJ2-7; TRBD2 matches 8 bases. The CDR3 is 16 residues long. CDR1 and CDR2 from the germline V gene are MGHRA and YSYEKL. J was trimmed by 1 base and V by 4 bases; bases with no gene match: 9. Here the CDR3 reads CASSPRGAGGSYEQYF. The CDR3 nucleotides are TGCGCCAGCAGCCCGAGAGGGGCGGGGGGTTCCTACGAGCAGTACTTC.

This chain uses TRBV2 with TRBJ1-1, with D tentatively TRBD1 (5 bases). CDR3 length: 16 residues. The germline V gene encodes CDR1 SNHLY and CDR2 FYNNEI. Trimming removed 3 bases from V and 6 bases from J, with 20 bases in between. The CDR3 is CASSERQMMGDSEAFF. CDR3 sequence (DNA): TGTGCCAGCAGTGAGCGGCAGATGATGGGGGACTCTGAAGCTTTCTTT.

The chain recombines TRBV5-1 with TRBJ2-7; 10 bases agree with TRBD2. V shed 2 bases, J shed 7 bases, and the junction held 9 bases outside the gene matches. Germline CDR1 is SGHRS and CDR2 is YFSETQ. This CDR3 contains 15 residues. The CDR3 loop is CASSFTSGTYEEQYF. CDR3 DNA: TGCGCCAGCAGCTTTACTAGCGGGACCTATGAGGAGCAGTACTTC.

The CDR3 region is CASSPGQAGGNQPQHF. CDR3 nucleotides: TGTGCCAGCAGTCCCGGGCAGGCCGGGGGCAATCAGCCCCAGCATTTT. V and J are TRBV27 and TRBJ1-5; the D is unclear. The V end was cut by 5 bases, the J end by 2 bases, with 16 bases between. Germline V gene data show CDR1 as MNHEY and CDR2 as SMNVEV (reference sequence). The CDR3 covers 16 residues.

The CDR3 reads CASSTTGENYGYTF. Written as DNA, the CDR3 is TGCGCCAGTTCAACGACCGGGGAGAACTATGGCTACACCTTC. The V call is TRBV5-1, the J call TRBJ1-2; D remains unclear. Trimming removed 8 bases at V and 2 bases at J, with 16 bases between. Germline values: CDR1 SGHRS, CDR2 YFSETQ. This CDR3 comprises 14 residues.

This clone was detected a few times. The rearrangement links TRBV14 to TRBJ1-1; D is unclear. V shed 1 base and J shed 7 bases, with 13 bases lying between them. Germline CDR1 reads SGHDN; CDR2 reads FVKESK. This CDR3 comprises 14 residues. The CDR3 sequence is CASSQGGGIGEAFF. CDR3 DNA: TGTGCCAGCAGCCAAGGAGGAGGGATCGGTGAAGCTTTCTTT.

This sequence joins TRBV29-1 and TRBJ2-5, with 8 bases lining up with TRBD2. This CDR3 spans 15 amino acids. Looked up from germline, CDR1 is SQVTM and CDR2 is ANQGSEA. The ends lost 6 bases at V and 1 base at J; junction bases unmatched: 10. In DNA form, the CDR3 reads TGCAGCGTGGCAGAACGGACTAGCCCCCAAGAGACCCAGTACTTC. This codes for CSVAERTSPQETQYF.

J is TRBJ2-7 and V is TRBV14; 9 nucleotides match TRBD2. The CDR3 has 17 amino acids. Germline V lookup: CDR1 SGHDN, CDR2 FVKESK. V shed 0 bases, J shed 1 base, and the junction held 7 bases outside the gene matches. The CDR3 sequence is CASSQEMSGGPSYEQYF. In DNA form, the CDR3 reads TGTGCCAGCAGCCAAGAAATGAGCGGGGGGCCTTCCTACGAGCAGTACTTC.

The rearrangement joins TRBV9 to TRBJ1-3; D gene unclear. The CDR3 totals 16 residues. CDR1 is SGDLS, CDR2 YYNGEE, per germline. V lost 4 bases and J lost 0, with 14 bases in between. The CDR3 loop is CASSQAPVSSGNTIYF. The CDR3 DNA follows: TGTGCCAGCAGCCAAGCCCCCGTAAGCTCTGGAAACACCATATATTTT.

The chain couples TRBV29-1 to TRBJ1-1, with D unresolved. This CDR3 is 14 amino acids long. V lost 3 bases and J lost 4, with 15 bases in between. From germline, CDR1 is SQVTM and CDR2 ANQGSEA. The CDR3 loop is CSVDGEQLLTEAFF. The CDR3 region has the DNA TGCAGCGTTGATGGGGAGCAGCTACTCACTGAAGCTTTCTTT.

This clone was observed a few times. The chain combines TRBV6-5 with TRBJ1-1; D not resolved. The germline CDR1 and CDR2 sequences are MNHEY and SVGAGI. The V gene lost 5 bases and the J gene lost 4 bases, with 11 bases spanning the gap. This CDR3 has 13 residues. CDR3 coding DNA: TGTGCCAGCAGTCTACAGAGCGGCACTGAAGCTTTCTTT. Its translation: CASSLQSGTEAFF.

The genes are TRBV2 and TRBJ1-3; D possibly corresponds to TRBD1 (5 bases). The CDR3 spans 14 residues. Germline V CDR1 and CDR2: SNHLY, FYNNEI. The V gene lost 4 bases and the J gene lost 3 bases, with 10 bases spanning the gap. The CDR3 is CASSAGTRGNTIYF. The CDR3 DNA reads TGTGCCAGCAGTGCCGGGACTCGTGGAAACACCATATATTTT.

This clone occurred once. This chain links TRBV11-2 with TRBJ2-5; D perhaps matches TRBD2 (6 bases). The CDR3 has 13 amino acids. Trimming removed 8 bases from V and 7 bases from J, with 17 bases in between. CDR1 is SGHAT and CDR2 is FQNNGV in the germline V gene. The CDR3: CASRRRVVGTQYF. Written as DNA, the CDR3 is TGTGCCAGCCGAAGGAGGGTCGTTGGGACCCAGTACTTC. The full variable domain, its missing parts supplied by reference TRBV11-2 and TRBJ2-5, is EAGVAQSPRYKIIEKRQSVAFWCNPISGHATLYWYQQILGQGPKLLIQFQNNGVVDDSQLPKDRFSAERLKGVDSTLKIQPAKLEDSAVYLCASRRRVVGTQYFGPGTRLLVL.

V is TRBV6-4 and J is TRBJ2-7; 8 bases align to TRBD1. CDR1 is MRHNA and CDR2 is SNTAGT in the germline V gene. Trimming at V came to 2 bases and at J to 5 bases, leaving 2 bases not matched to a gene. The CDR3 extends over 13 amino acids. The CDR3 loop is CASSDGQGHEQYF. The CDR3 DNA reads TGTGCCAGCAGTGACGGACAGGGCCACGAGCAGTACTTC.

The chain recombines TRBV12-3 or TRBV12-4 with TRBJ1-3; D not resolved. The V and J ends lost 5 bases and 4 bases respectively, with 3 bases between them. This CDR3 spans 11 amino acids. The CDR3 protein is CASSLGNTIYF. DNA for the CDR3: TGTGCCAGCAGTCTGGGAAACACCATATATTTT.